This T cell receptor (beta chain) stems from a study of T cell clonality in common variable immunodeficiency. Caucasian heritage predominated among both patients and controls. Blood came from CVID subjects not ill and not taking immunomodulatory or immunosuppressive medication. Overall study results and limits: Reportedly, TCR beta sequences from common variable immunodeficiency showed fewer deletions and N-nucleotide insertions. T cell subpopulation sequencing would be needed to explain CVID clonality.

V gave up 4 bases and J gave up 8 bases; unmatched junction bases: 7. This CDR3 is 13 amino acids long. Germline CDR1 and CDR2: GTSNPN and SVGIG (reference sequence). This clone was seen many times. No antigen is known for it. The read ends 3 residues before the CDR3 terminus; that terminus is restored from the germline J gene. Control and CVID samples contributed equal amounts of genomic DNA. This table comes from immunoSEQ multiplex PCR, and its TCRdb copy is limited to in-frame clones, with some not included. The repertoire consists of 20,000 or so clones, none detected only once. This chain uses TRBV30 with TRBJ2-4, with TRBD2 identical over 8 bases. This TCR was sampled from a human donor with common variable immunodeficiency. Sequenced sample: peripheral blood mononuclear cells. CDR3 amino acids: CAWTSGRYDIQYF. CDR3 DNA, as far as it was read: TGTGCCTGGACTAGCGGGCGATACGACATT.